The entry that follows covers one T cell receptor beta chain sequence. Its antigen remains unknown. The CDR3 consists of 14 residues. V lost 6 bases to trimming and J lost 4 bases, with 13 bases between them. Per the germline V gene, CDR1 is WSHSY and CDR2 is SAAADI. These data come from a study of long-term antiretroviral therapy in people with HIV. Broader study findings: In HIV, the repertoires covered a tighter span of CDR3 lengths than in controls.

This was the immunoSEQ v3.0 assay at survey level. Measured with immunoSEQ multiplex PCR; TCRdb has only the in-frame clones, and not every one. The sample includes 35,000 to 45,000 clones, 80% to 90% seen only once; the top ten take 10%. No donor had fewer than one pre-ART PBMC sample or fewer than two post-ART PBMC samples. The sample was unsorted PBMCs, taken 2.2 years after starting antiretroviral therapy. The sequence derives from a young man with HIV. The rearrangement links TRBV10-2 to TRBJ2-1, with TRBD1 as a possible D gene (5 bases). The CDR3 DNA follows: TGCGCCAGCAGGGGCTACAGGTCGTACAATGAGCAGTTCTTC. Protein product: CASRGYRSYNEQFF.